This TCR beta chain is drawn from a study of CD4 T cells in relation to SARS-CoV-2 and coronaviruses. Whole-study findings and limits: In roughly 60% of donors, memory CD4+ clonotypes crossrecognized SARS-CoV-2 and at least one common cold coronavirus spike.

V was clipped by 2 bases and J by 0 bases, with 14 bases between them. Germline-derived CDR1 and CDR2 are LGHDT and YNNKEL (reference sequence). The CDR3 has 17 amino acids. The data were produced by immunoSEQ multiplex PCR, yet TCRdb's version contains in-frame clones alone and is incomplete. The sample includes under 25,000 clones, 72% of them seen just once. In its sample, this clone was seen a few times. The antigen remains unidentified. The unexposed donors gave CD4+ T cells in about 2010-2018, prior to COVID-19. The cells were cultured for around ten days before CD4+ T cells were isolated. The sequence came from a human donor in good health. The chain carries TRBV3-1 (or the pseudogene TRBV3-2) and TRBJ1-3; D gene uncertain. Sample: CD4+ T cells from PBMCs, cultured in vitro. The CDR3, as DNA: TGTGCCAGCAGCCAATTAGTCGGCCAAATCTCTGGAAACACCATATATTTT. Its translation: CASSQLVGQISGNTIYF.